A single sample is the source of the 20 T cell receptor beta chains below, sequenced in a study of CD8+CD57+ T cells in acquired aplastic anemia. Profiling that covered TCR beta VDJ and CDR3 relied on genomic DNA as its template. MiXCR was run by TCRdb on the reads, yielding one entry per CDR3 protein. The sample consists of roughly 260,000 distinct CDR3 sequences, 45% to 50% of them appearing once. Patients sequenced had flow cytometry evidence of CD8+CD57+ cell expansion. Sequenced input: sorted CD4+, CD8+, or CD8+CD57+ T cells (not recorded which) from PBMCs. These TCRs come from a human donor with aplastic anemia.

As concerns this clonotype: At one end the junction does not follow the germline gene, possibly because of a read error. The chain recombines TRBV29-1 with TRBJ2-7; D not resolved. Germline loops: CDR1 SQVTM, CDR2 ANQGSEA. The CDR3 is 12 residues long. Written as DNA, the CDR3 is TGCAGCGTTGGCGTAGATTCCTACGAGCAGCACTTC. It codes for CSVGVDSYEQHF.

With regard to this clonotype: Sequence at one end of the junction differs from germline and may be a read error. The gene calls are TRBV24-1 and TRBJ1-2, with 7 bases matching TRBD1. This CDR3 region has 14 residues. Per the germline V gene, CDR1 is KGHDR and CDR2 is SFDVKD. The CDR3 sequence is CAISATGLGYGYTF. The DNA of the CDR3 is TGTGCCATCAGTGCGACAGGGTTGGGATATGGCTACACCTTC.

This clonotype was seen more than once but under ten times. The chain links TRBV7-9 to TRBJ2-7; possibly TRBD1 or TRBD2 for D (5 bases each). This CDR3 contains 18 residues. Trimming took 5 bases from V and 1 from J, leaving 24 bases between them. Germline V gives CDR1 SEHNR, CDR2 FQNEAQ (reference sequence). CDR3 loop: CASSVEKPTEGISYEQYF. The CDR3 DNA reads TGTGCCAGCAGCGTTGAAAAACCCACCGAGGGGATTTCCTACGAGCAGTACTTC.

The chain uses TRBV7-8 and TRBJ2-5, with D uncertain. The CDR3 is 13 amino acids. V gave up 1 base and J gave up 9 bases, with 12 bases separating them. Germline V gene sequence: CDR1 SGHVS, CDR2 FQNEAQ. The CDR3 sequence is CASSLVSSTAQYF. CDR3 coding DNA: TGTGCCAGCAGCTTAGTGTCCAGTACGGCCCAGTACTTC.

This clonotype was detected many times. The V and J genes are TRBV6-2 or TRBV6-3 and TRBJ2-1; D ambiguous. CDR1 is MNHEY, CDR2 SVGEGT, per germline. This CDR3 has 13 amino acids. V was cut by 7 bases and J by 9 bases, with 16 bases left in between. The CDR3 nucleotides are TGTGCCAGCACCATATCGGCGGCGATTGAGCAGTTCTTC. Its protein product is CASTISAAIEQFF.

In this sample, this clonotype turned up many times. The chain joins TRBV20-1 to TRBJ2-7; D is undetermined. Trimming shortened V by 3 bases and J by 0 bases, and 12 bases separated the two germline ends. The CDR3 extends over 14 amino acids. CDR1 DFQATT and CDR2 SNEGSKA come from the germline V gene (reference sequence). CDR3 in DNA: TGCAGTGCTAGCGGTATAGAAAGCTCCTACGAGCAGTACTTC. As protein: CSASGIESSYEQYF.

This clonotype was detected ten times or more. This chain connects TRBV5-1 to TRBJ1-4; D is perhaps TRBD1 (6 bases). The CDR3 contains 17 residues. The V end lost 3 bases, the J end lost 0 bases, and 15 bases lay between the germline ends. The germline V gene encodes CDR1 SGHRS and CDR2 YFSETQ. The CDR3 region is CASSYTSTGSTNEKLFF. The DNA of the CDR3 is TGCGCCAGCAGCTACACTTCGACAGGCTCAACTAATGAAAAACTGTTTTTT. Filled out from reference TRBV5-1 and TRBJ1-4, the complete variable domain reads KAGVTQTPRYLIKTRGQQVTLSCSPISGHRSVSWYQQTPGQGLQFLFEYFSETQRNKGNFPGRFSGRQFSNSRSEMNVSTLELGDSALYLCASSYTSTGSTNEKLFFGSGTQLSVL.

The chain is built from TRBV2 and TRBJ2-5, with D perhaps TRBD1 (6 bases). This CDR3 has 12 amino acids. Deletions cut 9 bases from V and 7 bases from J, with 15 bases between. Germline CDR1 reads SNHLY; CDR2 reads FYNNEI. The CDR3 DNA reads TGTGCCAGACAGGGACAAGGCGGGACCCAGTACTTC. Amino acids: CARQGQGGTQYF. Using reference TRBV2 and TRBJ2-5 for the parts outside the CDR3, the full variable domain is EPEVTQTPSHQVTQMGQEVILRCVPISNHLYFYWYRQILGQKVEFLVSFYNNEISEKSEIFDDQFSVERPDGSNFTLKIRSTKLEDSAMYFCARQGQGGTQYFGPGTRLLVL.

This rearrangement joins TRBV25-1 to TRBJ1-6; perhaps TRBD1 as D (5 bases). The CDR3 consists of 16 residues. With 6 bases removed from V and 10 bases from J, the gap between germline ends came to 22 bases. The germline V gene encodes CDR1 MGHDK and CDR2 SYGVNS. CDR3 sequence (DNA): TGTGCCAGCAGCTTGGGGGGTACCTCTGAGCGCTCACCCCTCCACTTT. This translates into CASSLGGTSERSPLHF.

The chain is built from TRBV7-9 and TRBJ2-7; 9 positions match TRBD2. Germline V CDR1 and CDR2: SEHNR, FQNEAQ (reference sequence). CDR3 length equals 15 residues. With V trimmed by 3 bases and J by 2 bases, 5 bases remained unmatched. DNA of the CDR3: TGTGCCAGCAGCTTCCTAGCGGGAACGACCTACGAGCAGTACGTC. This encodes CASSFLAGTTYEQYV.

CDR3 residues: CSASVDGPGNQPQHF. In DNA, the CDR3 is TGCAGTGCTAGTGTGGACGGCCCAGGCAATCAGCCCCAGCATTTT. This chain uses TRBV20-1 with TRBJ1-5; the D is unclear. Germline V gives CDR1 DFQATT, CDR2 SNEGSKA (reference sequence). The CDR3 extends over 15 amino acids. The V gene lost 3 bases and the J gene lost 2 bases, with 14 bases spanning the gap.

This clonotype was observed many times. The V call is TRBV15, the J call TRBJ2-1; weak D call: TRBD1 (5 bases). Germline loops: CDR1 LNHNV, CDR2 YYDKDF (reference sequence). The CDR3 is 15 residues long. The V end lost 3 bases, the J end lost 7 bases, and 16 bases lay between the germline ends. CDR3 residues: CATSRQGRERNEQFF. CDR3 DNA sequence: TGTGCCACCAGCAGGCAGGGCAGGGAAAGAAATGAGCAGTTCTTC.

This clonotype was detected many times. This chain connects TRBV7-9 to TRBJ1-1, with D possibly matching TRBD1 (6 bases). Germline V lookup: CDR1 SEHNR, CDR2 FQNEAQ (reference sequence). This CDR3 is built from 20 residues. V lost 5 bases and J lost 0, with 28 bases in between. Written as DNA, the CDR3 is TGTGCCAGCAGCCGGCCCCGGGACATCAAACCGGGTCGCATGAACACTGAAGCTTTCTTT. Its protein product is CASSRPRDIKPGRMNTEAFF.

The chain is built from TRBV15 and TRBJ2-7; D is uncertain. Looked up from germline, CDR1 is LNHNV and CDR2 is YYDKDF (reference sequence). This CDR3 region has 12 residues. V was pared by 0 bases and J by 7 bases, with 7 bases between. As DNA, the CDR3 is TGTGCCACCAGCAGAGATCGTGTGGAGCAGTACTTC. It codes for CATSRDRVEQYF.

This clonotype has just a few counts. The J gene is TRBJ2-7, the V gene TRBV7-3; the match to TRBD1 covers 10 bases. The V gene end was trimmed by 5 bases and the J gene end by 2 bases; junction bases not matched to a gene: 3. Germline CDR1 SGHTA, CDR2 FQGTGA. This CDR3 contains 14 residues. The CDR3 spells CASSRGQGTYEQYF. In DNA form, the CDR3 reads TGTGCCAGCAGCCGGGGACAGGGGACCTACGAGCAGTACTTC.

This clonotype was detected many times. The chain carries TRBV3-1 and TRBJ2-1; maybe TRBD1 (6 bases). The V and J ends lost 4 bases and 7 bases respectively, with 14 bases between them. Germline-derived CDR1 and CDR2 are LGHDT and YNNKEL (reference sequence). This CDR3 spans 14 amino acids. For the CDR3, the DNA is TGTGCCAGCAGCCCACAGACAGGCGAGAATGAGCAGTTCTTC. Protein sequence: CASSPQTGENEQFF.

The CDR3 coding sequence is TGTGCCAGCAGTTTAAGGACAACACCAACTAGAAACACCATATATTTT. Protein product: CASSLRTTPTRNTIYF. This sequence joins TRBV27 and TRBJ1-3, with D possibly TRBD1 on 5 matching bases. In germline, CDR1 is MNHEY, CDR2 SMNVEV (reference sequence). This CDR3 has 16 residues. V was cut by 2 bases and J by 5 bases, with 16 bases left in between.

This clonotype was detected only once. At one boundary the junction diverges from the germline segment, which might be a read error. The V gene is TRBV19, the J gene TRBJ2-6; D is perhaps TRBD1 or TRBD2 (8 bases each). Germline loops: CDR1 LNHDA, CDR2 SQIVND (reference sequence). This CDR3 has 19 residues. The CDR3, as DNA: TGTGCCAGTACCTCGGGAGGGACAGGATATTACTCTGAGGCCAACGTCCTGACTTTC. Protein sequence: CASTSGGTGYYSEANVLTF.

This clonotype was seen ten or more times. V is TRBV4-3 and J is TRBJ1-6; D gene uncertain. This CDR3 contains 15 residues. Germline CDR1 is LGHNA and CDR2 is YSLEER. Trimming cost V 1 base and J 9 bases, with 13 bases left between them. CDR3 DNA sequence: TGCGCCAGCAGCCAAGTTTCCGGGGAGGGTTCACCCCTCCACTTT. Protein sequence: CASSQVSGEGSPLHF.

This clonotype was recorded a few times. A read error is possible here, since a much larger clone lies one base away. The V and J genes are TRBV7-2 and TRBJ1-4; unclear D gene. Per the germline V gene, CDR1 is SGHTA and CDR2 is FQGNSA. Trimming shortened V by 2 bases and J by 10 bases, and 14 bases separated the two germline ends. The CDR3 spans 14 residues. In DNA form, the CDR3 reads TGTGCCAGCAGCTTAACCCATGAACATGGAAAACTGTTTTTT. Residues: CASSLTHEHGKLFF. Using reference TRBV7-2 and TRBJ1-4 for the parts outside the CDR3, the full variable domain is GAGVSQSPSNKVTEKGKDVELRCDPISGHTALYWYRQSLGQGLEFLIYFQGNSAPDKSGLPSDRFSAERTGGSVSTLTIQRTQQEDSAVYLCASSLTHEHGKLFFGSGTQLSVL.